This TCR beta chain derives from a study of T cell responses to AZD1222 COVID-19 vaccine. In the case of this clone: What it recognizes is unknown.

Findings and caveats of the study: Reports say nearly half of spike-specific TCRs go after unmutated variant regions. Spike-wide coverage was observed for vaccine-associated CD4 TCRs, with dominant responses at 160-218 and 743-854. The donor group comprised mostly white British people and more females; the analysis possibly underestimated clonal diversity. Samples come after the peak T cell response, not at day 14.

Measured with immunoSEQ multiplex PCR; TCRdb has only the in-frame clones, and not every one. The sample yields some 120,000 clones, around 94% seen once. The TCR comes from an adult in good health. Source: peripheral blood, taken on day 0 of AZD1222 vaccination.

The CDR3 protein is CASSPSSGSGELFF. The CDR3 nucleotides are TGTGCCAGCTCACCCTCTAGCGGCTCCGGGGAGCTGTTTTTT. This chain uses TRBV18 with TRBJ2-2; the match to TRBD2 covers 7 bases. With V trimmed by 3 bases and J by 6 bases, 4 bases remained unmatched. The CDR3 runs 14 residues. Per germline, CDR1 KGHSH and CDR2 LQKENI. The entire variable domain, with the rest obtained from reference TRBV18 and TRBJ2-2, is as follows: NAGVMQNPRHLVRRRGQEARLRCSPMKGHSHVYWYRQLPEEGLKFMVYLQKENIIDESGMPKERFSAEFPKEGPSILRIQQVVRGDSAAYFCASSPSSGSGELFFGEGSRLTVL.